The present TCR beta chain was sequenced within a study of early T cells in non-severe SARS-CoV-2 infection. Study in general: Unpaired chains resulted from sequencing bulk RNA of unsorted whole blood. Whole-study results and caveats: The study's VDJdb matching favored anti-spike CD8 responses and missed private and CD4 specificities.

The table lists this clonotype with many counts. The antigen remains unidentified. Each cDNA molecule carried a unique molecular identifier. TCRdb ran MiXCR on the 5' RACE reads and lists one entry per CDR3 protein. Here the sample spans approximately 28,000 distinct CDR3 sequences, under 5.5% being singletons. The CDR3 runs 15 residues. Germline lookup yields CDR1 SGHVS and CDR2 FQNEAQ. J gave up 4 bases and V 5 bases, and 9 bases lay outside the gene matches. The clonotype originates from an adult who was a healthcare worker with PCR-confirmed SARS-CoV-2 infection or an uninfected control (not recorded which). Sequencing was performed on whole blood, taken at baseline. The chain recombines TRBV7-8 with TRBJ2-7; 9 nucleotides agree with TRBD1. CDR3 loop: CASSPGTGLQYEQYF. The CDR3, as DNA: TGTGCCAGCAGCCCAGGGACAGGGCTACAATACGAGCAGTACTTC.